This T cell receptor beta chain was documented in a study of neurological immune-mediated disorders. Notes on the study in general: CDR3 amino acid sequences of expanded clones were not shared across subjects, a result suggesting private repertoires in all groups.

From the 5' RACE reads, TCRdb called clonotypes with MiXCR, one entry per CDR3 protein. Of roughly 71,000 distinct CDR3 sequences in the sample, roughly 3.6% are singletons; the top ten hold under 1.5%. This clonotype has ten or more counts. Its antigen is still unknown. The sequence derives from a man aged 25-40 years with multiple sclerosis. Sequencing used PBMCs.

The CDR3 here is CATSMGDYGYTF. The CDR3 nucleotides read TGTGCCACCAGTATGGGTGACTATGGCTACACCTTC. The chain carries TRBV15 and TRBJ1-2; D unclear. The CDR3 length is 12 residues. V shed 6 bases and J shed 3 bases, with 8 bases lying between them. Germline loops: CDR1 LNHNV, CDR2 YYDKDF (reference sequence).